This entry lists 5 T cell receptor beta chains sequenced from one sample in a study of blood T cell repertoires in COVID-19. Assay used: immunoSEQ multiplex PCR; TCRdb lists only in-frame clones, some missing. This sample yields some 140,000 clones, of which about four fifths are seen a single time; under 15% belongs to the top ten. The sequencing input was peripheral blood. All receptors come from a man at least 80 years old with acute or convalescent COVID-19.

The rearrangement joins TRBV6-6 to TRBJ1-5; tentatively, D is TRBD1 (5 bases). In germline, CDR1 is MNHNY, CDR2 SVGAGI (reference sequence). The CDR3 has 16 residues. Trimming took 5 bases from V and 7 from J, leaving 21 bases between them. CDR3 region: CASSRINSGSGQPQHF. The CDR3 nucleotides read TGTGCCAGCAGTCGCATCAATTCAGGGTCCGGCCAGCCCCAGCATTTT.

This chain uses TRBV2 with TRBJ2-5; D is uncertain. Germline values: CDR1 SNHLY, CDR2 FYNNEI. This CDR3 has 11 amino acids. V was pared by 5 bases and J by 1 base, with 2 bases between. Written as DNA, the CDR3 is TGTGCCAGCAGTCTCCAAGAGACCCAGTACTTC. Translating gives CASSLQETQYF.

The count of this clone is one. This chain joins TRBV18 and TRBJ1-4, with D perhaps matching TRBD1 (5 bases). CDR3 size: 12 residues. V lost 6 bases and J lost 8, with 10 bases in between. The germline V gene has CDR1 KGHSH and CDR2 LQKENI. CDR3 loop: CASSGGSEKLFF. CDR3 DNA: TGTGCCAGCTCTGGGGGGAGCGAAAAACTGTTTTTT.

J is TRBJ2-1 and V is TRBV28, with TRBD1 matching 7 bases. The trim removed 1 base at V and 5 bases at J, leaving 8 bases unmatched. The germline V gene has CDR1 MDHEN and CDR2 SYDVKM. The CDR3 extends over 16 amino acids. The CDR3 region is CASSLSMGQINNEQFF. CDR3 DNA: TGTGCCAGCAGTTTATCCATGGGACAGATCAACAATGAGCAGTTCTTC.

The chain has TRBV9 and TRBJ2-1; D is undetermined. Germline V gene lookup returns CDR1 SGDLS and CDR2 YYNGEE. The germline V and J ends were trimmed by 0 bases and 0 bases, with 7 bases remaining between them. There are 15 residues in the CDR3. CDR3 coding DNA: TGTGCCAGCAGCGTAGGTAGTTCCTCCTACAATGAGCAGTTCTTC. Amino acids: CASSVGSSSYNEQFF.